This T cell receptor beta chain was captured in a study of shared clonotypes between healthy human individuals (TCRdb year 2020). Concerning the study at large: A few men and two women, aged 18 to 49 years, made up the cohort. Each donor's leukapheresis produced roughly between about 0.8 and 8.9 billion PBMCs. To estimate repertoire size and how much clonotype sharing occurs between individuals, the study deeply sequenced the blood TCR repertoires of several healthy adults. Different laboratories and diverse techniques were used to prepare libraries and sequence TCR repertoires, to increase sequencing depth and limit assay-specific biases. Per donor, three plates each were used for CD4 naive and CD4 memory, two for CD8 naive, and one for CD8 memory. Points the paper makes about the study in general: Pairwise subsampling led to the expectation that sequencing depth would affect the degree of clonotype sharing among donors. The genetic and exposure-history diversity represented was limited by the small number of donors. Larger estimated clonotype richness was generally found for naive subsets than for memory subsets. Even with the large sequencing depth, rarefaction of the sorted-subset datasets indicated that sequencing was incomplete. Sampling was limited to blood, and TCR repertoires in tissue likely differ from TCR repertoires in blood. When a few donors were compared, the shared fraction of clonotypes was around 5% for naive CD4, 3.5% to 4% for naive CD8, roughly 2.5% for memory CD4, and 0.3% to 0.5% for memory CD8. Compared with non-shared clonotypes, the clonotypes found in all four sorted-subset donors had higher generation probabilities.

Healthy HIV-negative adults with no recently reported acute infections or vaccinations were included as donors. Only Caucasian adults living in Nashville, Tennessee, USA were represented among the donors. CD4+ T cells were enriched by magnetic negative selection; naive cells were then positively selected on CD45RA, and the negative fraction formed the memory subset. After blood collection by leukapheresis, PBMCs were isolated using Ficoll-Histopaque density gradient centrifugation and then cryopreserved in the vapor phase of liquid nitrogen. Analytical flow cytometry was used to check the purity and quantity of every magnetically sorted T cell population. Genomic DNA was isolated from each sorted fraction and quantified by UV absorbance on a Nanodrop 2000c. About this clone itself: Its binding antigen is unknown. Nothing much larger sits one base from this clone, and base qualities are not available.

Trimming at the junction amounts to 3 bases on V and 2 bases on J, and the germline ends lie 9 bases apart. Per the germline V gene, MNHNS is the CDR1 and SASEGT is the CDR2. The CDR3 covers 14 residues, taking in both the cysteine and the phenylalanine. The read is trimmed to its CDR3 DNA, 42 bases read in frame from base 1. Using the deep immunoSEQ assay, TCR CDR3 regions were amplified from genomic DNA by multiplex PCR. Extracted genomic DNA from each cell subset was distributed evenly across all wells of several immunoSEQ 96-well plates, and each plate was treated as a replicate. For sorted subsets, each replicate PCR was loaded with roughly 200 ng genomic DNA, equivalent to 25,000 to 30,000 T cell genomes. The purified libraries were quantified using a Qubit 3.0 fluorometer, sized with a Bioanalyzer 2100, and then quantified again using the KAPA Library Quantification kit. Every immunoSEQ 96-well plate was sequenced on a dedicated single-read 150-cycle Illumina NextSeq 550 flow cell. Processing in the source paper ran as follows. Because the immunoSEQ output held only junctional sequences and lacked quality scores, the filtering could not match the filtering applied to full-length reads. Sequences were annotated with PyIR, a Python wrapper for IgBLAST v1.9, using IMGT germline references to assign V/J genes and CDR3. Reads were removed for weak V/J assignments (E-value above 1e-6), missing CDR3, stop codons, out-of-frame junctions, or ambiguous translated residues. V3J clonotypes were defined as sequences sharing an identical inferred V gene, J gene, and CDR3 amino acid sequence. Percentage overlap between repertoires was computed as shared unique clonotypes divided by the size of the smaller repertoire. RTK rarefaction, the Chao1 estimator, and Recon v2.1 estimates of unobserved clonotypes were used to assess repertoire richness. Generation probabilities were computed with OLGA for all TCRbeta clonotypes obtained by the gDNA method from a few donors. In TCRdb, the immuneACCESS table is reduced to in-frame sequences with V and J assigned. These tables do not hold every clone; where another copy was compared, an unresolved V gene accounts for under half, and the others remain unexplained. That table furnishes V, J and clone size, whereas the DNA furnished D and trimming. Recorded for this sample are approximately 700,000 clones; more than 70% of them occurred a single time. About 1.8% of the sample is held by the ten biggest clonotypes.

This sequence was found in a woman younger than 45 in good health. The source material was memory CD4+ T cells sorted from blood. The cell subset or site label of this sample denotes: CD45RA-negative fraction. The sequence links TRBV6-1 to TRBJ2-3, and perhaps TRBD1 as D gene, on 6 matching bases. The CDR3 loop reads CASSDGQNTDTQYF. DNA sequence: TGTGCCAGCAGTGACGGACAGAACACAGATACGCAGTATTTT.